These 10 T cell receptor beta chains came from one sample sequenced in a study of T cells in Graves' hyperthyroidism and ophthalmopathy. What was amplified from RNA transcripts were TCR beta CDR3 regions. HTBI primers were the set used in a first-round RT-PCR of the TCR CDR3. From the multiplex PCR reads, TCRdb called clonotypes with MiXCR, one entry per CDR3 protein. The sample lists nearly 600,000 distinct CDR3 sequences, 12% to 15% occurring once. The sequencing input was blood. The receptors were gathered from a young woman with Graves' ophthalmopathy.

In this sample, this clonotype turned up many times. The chain carries TRBV4-1 and TRBJ2-5; D might be TRBD1 or TRBD2, each matching 5 bases. This CDR3 contains 15 residues. With 0 bases removed from V and 2 bases from J, the gap between germline ends came to 10 bases. Germline values: CDR1 MGHRA, CDR2 YSYEKL. The CDR3, as DNA: TGCGCCAGCAGCCAAGAAGGGAGACAGCAAGAGACCCAGTACTTC. Its translation: CASSQEGRQQETQYF.

In its sample, this clonotype was seen many times. This chain links TRBV4-1 with TRBJ1-1; D gene ambiguous. Trimming took off 0 bases at V and 1 base at J, with 12 bases between the two ends. There are 16 residues in the CDR3. Per the germline V gene, CDR1 is MGHRA and CDR2 is YSYEKL. As DNA, the CDR3 is TGCGCCAGCAGCCAAGACCGGGGAGTACGGAACACTGAAGCTTTCTTT. Its translation: CASSQDRGVRNTEAFF.

This clonotype was observed at least ten times. The chain uses TRBV20-1 and TRBJ2-5, with 11 bases identical to TRBD2. The CDR3 totals 15 residues. CDR1 is DFQATT, CDR2 SNEGSKA, per germline (reference sequence). The junction had 4 bases not matched to a gene; V was cut back by 3 bases and J by 1 base. CDR3 in amino acids: CSASATSGTQETQYF. CDR3 coding DNA: TGCAGTGCTAGTGCGACTAGCGGGACCCAAGAGACCCAGTACTTC.

The chain employs TRBV27 and TRBJ1-1; no firm D call. The V end was cut by 2 bases, the J end by 1 base, with 8 bases between. This CDR3 has 14 residues. Germline V CDR1 and CDR2: MNHEY, SMNVEV (reference sequence). In nucleotides, the CDR3 is TGTGCCAGCAGTTTAGGGTGGGCGAACACTGAAGCTTTCTTT. Translating gives CASSLGWANTEAFF.

The rearrangement links TRBV20-1 to TRBJ1-2; D gene uncertain. V dropped 0 bases and J dropped 8 bases, with 10 bases sitting between them. CDR3 length equals 12 residues. Germline V CDR1 and CDR2: DFQATT, SNEGSKA (reference sequence). CDR3 sequence: CSAREPGSGYTF. CDR3 DNA sequence: TGCAGTGCTAGAGAACCGGGTAGCGGCTACACCTTC.

In this sample, this clonotype turned up a few times. It may be a read error: a sequence one base away is much more abundant. The V and J genes are TRBV9 and TRBJ1-1; D call uncertain. Germline V gives CDR1 SGDLS, CDR2 YYNGEE. The CDR3 is 12 amino acids. The CDR3 sequence: CASSVEGTEALF. In DNA, the CDR3 is TGTGCCAGCAGCGTAGAAGGAACTGAAGCTCTCTTT. The complete variable domain, with remaining parts taken from reference TRBV9 and TRBJ1-1, reads DSGVTQTPKHLITATGQRVTLRCSPRSGDLSVYWYQQSLDQGLQFLIQYYNGEERAKGNILERFSAQQFPDLHSELNLSSLELGDSALYFCASSVEGTEALFGQGTRLTVV.

This clonotype was recorded many times. The CDR3 spells CASSLPTYEQYF. In nucleotides, the CDR3 is TGTGCCAGCAGTCTACCCACCTACGAGCAGTACTTC. The chain uses TRBV28 and TRBJ2-7; D remains ambiguous. This CDR3 has 12 amino acids. Trimming cost V 5 bases and J 2 bases, with 7 bases left between them. Germline values: CDR1 MDHEN, CDR2 SYDVKM.

This clonotype was observed at least ten times. The J gene is TRBJ1-5, the V gene TRBV2; D is possibly TRBD1 (5 bases). The germline gives CDR1 SNHLY, CDR2 FYNNEI. CDR3 length: 17 amino acids. V was shortened by 6 bases and J by 1 base, with 19 bases between the two germline ends. The CDR3 reads CASSPLRGGVSNQPQHF. DNA of the CDR3: TGTGCCAGCAGCCCTTTACGGGGGGGGGTAAGCAATCAGCCCCAGCATTTT.

This clonotype was recorded many times. J is TRBJ1-5 and V is TRBV2; possibly TRBD1 for D (5 bases). The CDR3 extends over 16 amino acids. Germline CDR1 is SNHLY and CDR2 is FYNNEI. Trimming took off 2 bases at V and 5 bases at J, with 16 bases between the two ends. The chain's CDR3 is CASSEQGRGGDQPQHF. The CDR3, as DNA: TGTGCCAGCAGTGAACAGGGAAGGGGTGGGGATCAGCCCCAGCATTTT. The full variable domain, rest sourced from reference TRBV2 and TRBJ1-5, is EPEVTQTPSHQVTQMGQEVILRCVPISNHLYFYWYRQILGQKVEFLVSFYNNEISEKSEIFDDQFSVERPDGSNFTLKIRSTKLEDSAMYFCASSEQGRGGDQPQHFGDGTRLSIL.

The chain employs TRBV11-2 and TRBJ2-7; 13 bases map to TRBD2. The CDR3 has 18 residues. Looked up from germline, CDR1 is SGHAT and CDR2 is FQNNGV. V dropped 1 base and J dropped 0; count of bases not matched to a gene: 6. The CDR3 nucleotides read TGTGCCAGCAGCTTAGGTCGACTAGCGGGAGGCTCCTCCTACGAGCAGTACTTC. This translates into CASSLGRLAGGSSYEQYF.